The rows below give T cell receptor beta chains drawn from one sample of a study of CD8+CD57+ T cells in acquired aplastic anemia. One entry per CDR3 protein results from TCRdb running MiXCR on the reads. Of 95,000 to 120,000 distinct CDR3 sequences in the sample, 50% to 65% were seen once. Specimen: sorted CD4+, CD8+, or CD8+CD57+ T cells (not recorded which) from PBMCs. The receptors shown here come from a human donor in good health, serving as a control. The CDR3 runs from the conserved cysteine through the conserved F or W. Each record gives: J gene, D gene, CDR3 length, V gene, clone size, CDR3 DNA, CDR3 protein. The D gene is left open where the match is weak. Clone size is shown for a subset of rows, as once, few, many or a class of expanded clone.

>TRBJ2-7|-|14|TRBV19|few
TGTGCCAGTAGTATAGACTCGAAGGTCTACGAGCAGTACTTC
CASSIDSKVYEQYF
>TRBJ1-1|-|15|TRBV2|-
TGTGCCAGCAGTGATCCCCCTGACGGGAACACTGAAGCTTTCTTT
CASSDPPDGNTEAFF
>TRBJ2-3|TRBD2|14|TRBV19|-
TGTGCCAGTAGGGCGGGAGGGCCTATAGATACGCAGTATTTT
CASRAGGPIDTQYF
>TRBJ2-1|-|15|TRBV19|many
TGTGCCAGTACCCCCGTACTAGCCGATTACAATGAGCAGTTCTTC
CASTPVLADYNEQFF
>TRBJ1-2|-|11|TRBV6-1|many
TGTGCCAGCAGGAGCCTCTATGGCTACACCTTC
CASRSLYGYTF
>TRBJ2-7|-|13|TRBV5-6|-
TGTGCCAGCAGCCTCGGGCCCGCCTACGAGCAGTACTTC
CASSLGPAYEQYF
>TRBJ2-1|-|17|TRBV24-1|-
TGTGCCACCAGTGACCCCTCCGTAGGACTGGGTTACAATGAGCAGTTCTTC
CATSDPSVGLGYNEQFF
>TRBJ1-5|-|14|TRBV25-1|few
TGTGCCAGCAGAGGAGCGGGGATGAGGCAGCCCCAGCATTTT
CASRGAGMRQPQHF
>TRBJ1-6|-|14|TRBV3-1|-
TGTGCCAGCAGCCATCCCAGGTATAATTCACCCCTCCACTTT
CASSHPRYNSPLHF
>TRBJ2-1|TRBD1|15|TRBV6-5|-
TGTGCCAGCAGTTACGGGGCAGGGGGTTGGGATGAGCAGTTCTTC
CASSYGAGGWDEQFF
>TRBJ2-7|-|14|TRBV5-1|once
TGCGCCAGCAGCCTGTGGGACGAAGGACACGAGCAGTACTTC
CASSLWDEGHEQYF
>TRBJ1-3|TRBD1|14|TRBV29-1|-
TGCAGCGTTGGGGGGACAGGCTCTGGAAACACCATATATTTT
CSVGGTGSGNTIYF
>TRBJ2-7|TRBD1|13|TRBV20-1|once
TGCAGTGCCTCGGAGGACAGGGGCCACGAGCAGTACTTC
CSASEDRGHEQYF
>TRBJ1-3|TRBD1|16|TRBV19|-
TGCGCCAGCAGCCAAGTAAAGGGGGCGCAAGGAAACACCATATATTTT
CASSQVKGAQGNTIYF
>TRBJ1-2|-|13|TRBV24-1|-
TGTGCCACCAGTGATTCTTTTATGGCTGACTACACCTTC
CATSDSFMADYTF
>TRBJ2-7|-|14|TRBV6-2/TRBV6-3|-
TGTGCCAGCAGAGACCGGGACACCCCCTACGAGCAGTACTTC
CASRDRDTPYEQYF
>TRBJ1-3|-|15|TRBV15|-
TGTGCCACCAGCAGAGATCCTCAAGCCGGGGGCACCATATATTTT
CATSRDPQAGGTIYF
>TRBJ1-2|-|15|TRBV11-3|-
TGTGCCAGCAGTTACGCAGGGGTACATAACTATGGCTACACCTTC
CASSYAGVHNYGYTF
>TRBJ1-5|-|16|TRBV6-1|many
TGTGCCAGCAGTGAAGCCGGGGGGGGGAGTTATCAGCCCCAGCATTTT
CASSEAGGGSYQPQHF
>TRBJ2-7|TRBD1|16|TRBV25-1|many
TGTGCCAGCAGTGGGACGGACAGGGGGATCAAAAACGAGCAGTACTTC
CASSGTDRGIKNEQYF
>TRBJ1-4|-|15|TRBV9|few
TGTGCCAGCAGCGTAGAAGGGTTTCGTGGTGAAAAACTGTTTTTT
CASSVEGFRGEKLFF
>TRBJ1-2|-|17|TRBV6-5|-
TGTGCCAGCAGTTACGCGTCCGGGACGGGGAATAACTATGGCTACACCTTC
CASSYASGTGNNYGYTF
>TRBJ1-1|-|14|TRBV29-1|few
TGCAGCGTTGTGACCAGTGGAGGGAACACTGAAGCTTTCTTT
CSVVTSGGNTEAFF
>TRBJ2-7|TRBD2|14|TRBV15|-
TGTGCCACGCGAGCGGGGGGCTCCTCCTACGAGCAGTACTTC
CATRAGGSSYEQYF
>TRBJ1-1|TRBD1|14|TRBV2|once
TGTGCCAGCAGTAAAACAAAGGGGGCACCTGAAGCTTTCTTT
CASSKTKGAPEAFF
>TRBJ1-5|-|16|TRBV24-1|-
TGTGCCACCAGTGAGCCTGACAGGTTGCGCAATCAGCCCCAGCATTTT
CATSEPDRLRNQPQHF
>TRBJ2-5|TRBD2|15|TRBV5-5|once
TGTGCCAGCAGCTTGCGCGGGGGATACCAACAGACCCAGTACTTC
CASSLRGGYQQTQYF
>TRBJ2-3|-|14|TRBV7-9|-
TGTGCCAGCAGCCTGAGCGGAAACACAGATACGCAGTACTTT
CASSLSGNTDTQYF
>TRBJ2-1|TRBD1|17|TRBV4-3|many
TGCGCCAGCAGCCAAGACCGGGACAGGGGATTAGCCAATGAGCAGTTCTTC
CASSQDRDRGLANEQFF
>TRBJ1-4|-|15|TRBV9|-
TGTGCCAGCAGCGTAGGTGGGCAGTTCAATGAAAAACTGTTTTTT
CASSVGGQFNEKLFF
>TRBJ1-2|TRBD1|13|TRBV2|-
TGTGCCAGCAGCATGGGACAGGGTGATGGCTACACCTTC
CASSMGQGDGYTF
>TRBJ2-1|TRBD2|13|TRBV29-1|-
TGCAGCGTTGCGGGGGGGAGTTACAATGAGCAGTTCTTC
CSVAGGSYNEQFF
>TRBJ2-7|-|12|TRBV29-1|few
TGCAGCGTTGAGGGCCGTTCCTACGAGCAGTACTTC
CSVEGRSYEQYF
>TRBJ1-6|-|16|TRBV3-1|many
TGTGCCAGCAGAGAATCTTTACAAACCTATAATTCACCCCTCCACTTT
CASRESLQTYNSPLHF
>TRBJ1-2|-|14|TRBV5-6|-
TGTGTCAGCAGCTTGGCGGGCAAGTACTATGGCTACACCTTC
CVSSLAGKYYGYTF
>TRBJ1-6|TRBD1|17|TRBV5-1|many
TGCGCCAGCAGCTTGGTCGGGACCGGGACAGTTAATTCACCCCTCCACTTT
CASSLVGTGTVNSPLHF
>TRBJ1-1|-|14|TRBV20-1|many
TGCAGTGCTGGGCCGGGACCTACGAACACTGAAGCTTTCTTT
CSAGPGPTNTEAFF